What follows are 32 T cell receptor beta chains derived from one specimen sequenced in a study of T cell clonality in common variable immunodeficiency. Antigens of these TCRs are unknown. General study points: Reportedly, TCR beta sequences from common variable immunodeficiency showed fewer deletions and N-nucleotide insertions.

Measured with immunoSEQ multiplex PCR; TCRdb has only the in-frame clones, and not every one. Listed for the sample are some 34,000 clones, none seen a single time. The sequenced sample consisted of peripheral blood mononuclear cells. All receptors derive from a human donor with common variable immunodeficiency.

Only a few counts were recorded for this clone. The observed sequence ends 3 residues before the CDR3 terminus, with the missing tail filled in from the germline J gene. This sequence joins TRBV7-8 and TRBJ2-7, with D perhaps TRBD1 (7 bases). Germline values: CDR1 SGHVS, CDR2 FQNEAQ. The length of the CDR3 is 16 residues. Trimming cost V 1 base and J 5 bases, with 18 bases left between them. The CDR3 region is CASSLGKGGPGDEQYF. The DNA read from the CDR3 is TGTGCCAGCAGCTTAGGAAAAGGGGGCCCGGGGGACGAG.

This clone was detected ten times or more. The CDR3 end is not reached by the read, which stops 3 residues before it; the germline J gene fills it in. The rearrangement uses TRBV20-1 and TRBJ2-7; 8 bases map to TRBD2. Trimming cost V 3 bases and J 3 bases; bases outside gene matches: 7. The CDR3 loop spans 14 amino acids. The germline V gene has CDR1 DFQATT and CDR2 SNEGSKA (reference sequence). Incomplete CDR3 DNA: TGCAGTGCTAGCTCGGTTAGCGGGGACTACGAG. Translated: CSASSVSGDYE. The CDR3 in its entirety is CSASSVSGDYEQYF.

This clone was found a few times. The read falls 3 residues short of the CDR3 end, and the missing part is taken from the germline J gene. V usage is TRBV7-2 and J usage is TRBJ2-7, with 10 bases identical to TRBD1. Trimming removed 4 bases from V and 5 bases from J; junction bases left unmatched: 5. This CDR3 comprises 14 residues. Germline assignment: CDR1 SGHTA and CDR2 FQGNSA. Partial CDR3 DNA: TGTGCCAGCAGCTGGGGACAGGGGTTTAACGAG. It specifies CASSWGQGFNE. The entire CDR3 is CASSWGQGFNEQYF.

In its sample, this clone was seen many times. The junction shows a germline mismatch at one end, possibly a read error. Read sequence stops 3 residues before the CDR3 end, and the germline J gene provides the missing end. The chain has TRBV4-2 and TRBJ1-2; a possible D gene is TRBD1 (5 bases). Per the germline V gene, CDR1 is LGHNA and CDR2 is YNFKEQ. CDR3 length: 15 residues. The CDR3 here is CASSQDGGANYGYTF. The DNA read from the CDR3 is TGCGCCAGCAGCCAAGATGGGGGGGCTAACTATGGC.

In this sample, this clone turned up many times. The DNA ends 3 residues before the CDR3 does, and the rest of the CDR3 is filled in from the germline J gene. The chain couples TRBV11-3 to TRBJ2-7, with D perhaps TRBD1 (5 bases). CDR1 and CDR2 (germline): SGHNT, YENEEA. The ends were cut back, 5 bases at V and 6 bases at J, with 11 bases in the middle. The CDR3 loop spans 12 amino acids. The CDR3 bases that were read are TGTGCCAGCAGCCCGGAAGGGGCCGAG. Translated: CASSPEGAE. The CDR3 reads in full as CASSPEGAEQYF.

This clone was found a few times. From the germline J gene comes the end of the CDR3, since the read stops 3 residues before it. The V and J genes are TRBV19 and TRBJ2-1; 7 bases line up with TRBD2. V lost 4 bases to trimming and J lost 1 base; unmatched junction nucleotides: 13. Per germline, CDR1 LNHDA and CDR2 SQIVND (reference sequence). The CDR3 is made up of 18 amino acids. The CDR3: CASSRGGGGVGSYNEQFF. The CDR3 DNA, read in part, is TGTGCCAGTAGTAGGGGGGGAGGAGGGGTTGGTTCCTACAATGAG.

This clone has ten or more counts. The read ends 3 residues before the CDR3 terminus; that terminus is restored from the germline J gene. The chain is built from TRBV3-1 (or the pseudogene TRBV3-2) and TRBJ1-2; D is unresolved. Trimming pared 3 bases from V and 1 base from J, leaving 9 bases between. Germline-derived CDR1 and CDR2 are LGHDT and YNNKEL (reference sequence). The CDR3 is made up of 14 amino acids. Here the CDR3 reads CASSHLSINYGYTF. The part of the CDR3 DNA that was read is TGTGCCAGCAGCCACTTATCTATTAACTATGGC.

This clone was detected many times. The CDR3 extends 3 residues past the end of the read, so its final part is completed from the germline J gene. The J gene is TRBJ2-2, the V gene TRBV6-4; D perhaps matches TRBD2 (5 bases). Trimming shortened V by 4 bases and J by 6 bases, and 9 bases separated the two germline ends. Germline values: CDR1 MRHNA, CDR2 SNTAGT. The CDR3 length is 13 residues. The CDR3: CASSATSPGELFF. The CDR3 DNA, read in part, is TGTGCCAGCAGTGCAACTAGTCCCGGGGAG.

On this clone itself: With the read ending 3 residues before the CDR3 end, the germline J gene is used to fill in that end. The chain couples TRBV2 to TRBJ1-5; 8 nucleotides line up with TRBD1. CDR3 length: 14 amino acids. V was clipped by 4 bases and J by 8 bases; unmatched bases: 7. Germline V CDR1 and CDR2: SNHLY, FYNNEI. CDR3 bases read: TGTGCCAGCAGTGGACAGGGGAGCAAGAAGCCC. It yields the protein CASSGQGSKKP. The whole CDR3 protein reads CASSGQGSKKPQHF.

There are a few counts of this clone. The read falls 3 residues short of the CDR3 end, and the missing part is taken from the germline J gene. The chain recombines TRBV7-6 with TRBJ2-6; 7 nucleotides align to TRBD1. The V and J ends lost 11 bases and 0 bases, in that order; junction bases with no gene match: 10. The CDR3 extends over 16 amino acids. Germline CDR1 SGHVS, CDR2 FNYEAQ. The CDR3 sequence is CAVQGTENSGANVLTF. The sequenced CDR3 bases are TGTGCCGTACAAGGGACAGAAAACTCTGGGGCCAACGTC.

About this clone: Read sequence stops 3 residues before the CDR3 end, and the germline J gene provides the missing end. The rearrangement uses TRBV7-2 and TRBJ1-4; D is undetermined. The CDR3 has 11 amino acids. CDR1 and CDR2 (germline): SGHTA, FQGNSA. Between the trimmed V and J ends, which lost 9 bases and 5 bases, there was a span of 7 bases. The DNA read from the CDR3 is TGTGCCAGTTACGCGAATGAAAAA. Protein product: CASYANEK. In full, the CDR3 is CASYANEKLFF.

A remark on this clone: The CDR3 is cut off 3 residues early in the read; its end comes from the germline J gene. The rearrangement links TRBV19 to TRBJ2-3; 10 bases fit TRBD2. The CDR3 runs to 15 residues. V gave up 3 bases and J gave up 0 bases; unmatched junction bases: 0. The V gene's germline CDR1 is LNHDA and CDR2 SQIVND (reference sequence). The DNA read from the CDR3 is TGTGCCAGTAGTATGACTAGCGGGAGCACAGATACG. This gives the protein CASSMTSGSTDT. In full, the CDR3 reads CASSMTSGSTDTQYF. Full variable domain (rest looked up from reference TRBV19 and TRBJ2-3): DGGITQSPKYLFRKEGQNVTLSCEQNLNHDAMYWYRQDPGQGLRLIYYSQIVNDFQKGDIAEGYSVSREKKESFPLTVTSAQKNPTAFYLCASSMTSGSTDTQYFGPGTRLTVL.

This clone turned up a few times. The read comes to an end 3 residues before the CDR3 does, leaving the germline J gene to fill in the end. The chain combines TRBV29-1 with TRBJ2-1; D is uncertain. The V end lost 7 bases, the J end lost 1 base, and 8 bases lay between the germline ends. CDR1 is SQVTM and CDR2 is ANQGSEA in the germline V gene. The CDR3 spans 12 residues. The covered CDR3 bases are TGCAGCGGCCAGACTTCCTACAATGAG. Translation: CSGQTSYNE. The full CDR3 protein reads CSGQTSYNEQFF.

This clone was detected ten times or more. The DNA ends 3 residues before the CDR3 does, and the rest of the CDR3 is filled in from the germline J gene. The V and J genes are TRBV12-3 or TRBV12-4 and TRBJ2-1; a possible D gene is TRBD1 (6 bases). V shed 6 bases and J shed 3 bases, with 21 bases lying between them. The CDR3 runs to 17 residues. The CDR3 bases that were read are TGTGCCAGCAGAAGGAATCCCAGGACAGAGAACTACAATGAG. Encoded protein: CASRRNPRTENYNE. The entire CDR3 protein reads CASRRNPRTENYNEQFF.

This clone has at least ten counts. The read halts 3 residues ahead of the CDR3 end, with the missing end drawn from the germline J gene. The chain uses TRBV20-1 and TRBJ2-3, with D perhaps matching TRBD2 (6 bases). V was pared by 2 bases and J by 4 bases, with 13 bases between. The CDR3 loop spans 14 amino acids. Germline V lookup: CDR1 DFQATT, CDR2 SNEGSKA (reference sequence). The sequenced part of the CDR3 DNA is TGCAGTGCTAGACCCCTCGGGACTCCAGATACG. Translation gives CSARPLGTPDT. The CDR3 in its entirety is CSARPLGTPDTQYF.

This clone was counted only a few times. This clone may be a read error of a much larger clone one base away. Coverage ceases 3 residues before the CDR3 finishes, and the germline J gene fills in the end. The chain employs TRBV7-3 and TRBJ2-5; possibly TRBD2 for D (6 bases). Trimming pared 2 bases from V and 3 bases from J, leaving 13 bases between. This CDR3 region has 15 residues. The germline V gene has CDR1 SGHTA and CDR2 FQGTGA. The CDR3 sequence: CASSLASRGKETQYF. CDR3 DNA, as far as it was read: TGTGCCAGCAGCTTAGCGTCCCGGGGGAAAGAGACC.

This clone appeared many times. The observed sequence ends 3 residues before the CDR3 terminus, with the missing tail filled in from the germline J gene. The chain recombines TRBV5-1 with TRBJ2-1; D possibly corresponds to TRBD2 (5 bases). The V gene's germline CDR1 is SGHRS and CDR2 YFSETQ. CDR3 length: 15 residues. V was clipped by 7 bases and J by 0 bases, with 14 bases between them. Incomplete CDR3 DNA: TGCGCCAGCTCTAACCTGGCGGGCTCCTACAATGAG. It specifies CASSNLAGSYNE. The whole CDR3 is CASSNLAGSYNEQFF. The full variable domain, in which reference TRBV5-1 and TRBJ2-1 provide the parts outside the CDR3, is KAGVTQTPRYLIKTRGQQVTLSCSPISGHRSVSWYQQTPGQGLQFLFEYFSETQRNKGNFPGRFSGRQFSNSRSEMNVSTLELGDSALYLCASSNLAGSYNEQFFGPGTRLTVL.

This clone occurred many times. CDR3 sequence reads: CASSLGTSGSITQYF. The DNA read from the CDR3 is TGCGCCAGCAGCTTAGGGACTAGCGGGAGTATTACT. The rearrangement links TRBV5-1 to TRBJ2-4; 14 bases fit TRBD2. The read falls 3 residues short of the CDR3 end, and the missing part is taken from the germline J gene. CDR1 is SGHRS and CDR2 is YFSETQ in the germline V gene. The CDR3 is made up of 15 amino acids. The whole variable domain, remainder taken from reference TRBV5-1 and TRBJ2-4, is KAGVTQTPRYLIKTRGQQVTLSCSPISGHRSVSWYQQTPGQGLQFLFEYFSETQRNKGNFPGRFSGRQFSNSRSEMNVSTLELGDSALYLCASSLGTSGSITQYFGAGTRLSVL.

This clone has ten or more counts. With the read ending 3 residues before the CDR3 end, the germline J gene is used to fill in that end. The chain uses TRBV7-3 and TRBJ2-1, with a possible D match to TRBD1 (6 bases). The V and J ends lost 5 bases and 0 bases respectively, with 17 bases between them. The CDR3 runs to 17 residues. Looked up from germline, CDR1 is SGHTA and CDR2 is FQGTGA. The CDR3 bases that were read are TGTGCCAGCAGCCCGACTGACAGGTCCGGCTCCTACAATGAG. The encoded protein is CASSPTDRSGSYNE. The CDR3 in its entirety is CASSPTDRSGSYNEQFF.

To note about this clone: The germline gene is not matched at one end of the junction; a read error may be the cause. The DNA ends 3 residues before the CDR3 does, and the rest of the CDR3 is filled in from the germline J gene. The chain employs TRBV7-9 and TRBJ2-5; D is unclear. Germline-derived CDR1 and CDR2 are SEHNR and FQNEAQ (reference sequence). This CDR3 region has 11 residues. The sequenced CDR3 bases are TGTTCCAGCAGCCTAAAAGAGACC. Translated: CSSSLKET. The whole CDR3 protein reads CSSSLKETQYF. The entire variable domain, with the rest obtained from reference TRBV7-9 and TRBJ2-5, is as follows: DTGVSQNPRHKITKRGQNVTFRCDPISEHNRLYWYRQTLGQGPEFLTYFQNEAQLEKSRLLSDRFSAERPKGSFSTLEIQRTEQGDSAMYLCSSSLKETQYFGPGTRLLVL.

This clone was detected a few times. The CDR3 extends 3 residues past the end of the read, so its final part is completed from the germline J gene. V and J are TRBV7-2 and TRBJ2-7; 10 bases are shared with TRBD1. The CDR3 covers 14 residues. The V segment lost 5 bases and the J segment 0 bases; nucleotides outside the gene matches: 1. Germline values: CDR1 SGHTA, CDR2 FQGNSA. Partial CDR3 DNA: TGTGCCAGCAGCCGGACAGGGGGCTCCTACGAG. Translating it yields CASSRTGGSYE. The whole CDR3 protein reads CASSRTGGSYEQYF.

In the case of this clone: The CDR3 is cut off 3 residues early in the read; its end comes from the germline J gene. The chain has TRBV7-8 and TRBJ2-7, with D tentatively TRBD1 (8 bases). Trimming took off 9 bases at V and 4 bases at J, with 19 bases between the two ends. CDR1 SGHVS and CDR2 FQNEAQ come from the germline V gene. There are 14 residues in the CDR3. CDR3 sequence reads: CASREDRAGYEQYF. The CDR3 DNA, read in part, is TGTGCCAGTCGGGAGGACAGGGCCGGTTACGAG. Full variable domain (outside the CDR3, taken from reference TRBV7-8 and TRBJ2-7): GAGVSQSPRYKVAKRGQDVALRCDPISGHVSLFWYQQALGQGPEFLTYFQNEAQLDKSGLPSDRFFAERPEGSVSTLKIQRTQQEDSAVYLCASREDRAGYEQYFGPGTRLTVT.

This clone was seen repeatedly, ten times or more. The CDR3 extends 3 residues past the end of the read, so its final part is completed from the germline J gene. The chain uses TRBV6-2 or TRBV6-3 and TRBJ2-7; 7 bases map to TRBD2. Germline loops: CDR1 MNHEY, CDR2 SVGEGT. The CDR3 contains 16 residues. J was trimmed by 6 bases and V by 6 bases; bases with no gene match: 17. The covered CDR3 bases are TGTGCCAGCAGACCGGGTCCCAGGGACTACATTAGCGAG. Its protein product is CASRPGPRDYISE. The full-length CDR3 reads as CASRPGPRDYISEQYF.

This clone has more than one count but fewer than ten. The read is 3 residues too short to cover the CDR3 end, so that end is filled in from the germline J gene. The rearrangement uses TRBV5-1 and TRBJ1-1, with 9 bases lining up with TRBD1. The CDR3 is 16 amino acids. With V trimmed by 2 bases and J by 4 bases, 9 bases remained unmatched. CDR1 and CDR2 from the germline V gene are SGHRS and YFSETQ. Partial CDR3 DNA: TGCGCCAGCAGCTTTCGGACAGGGGACGGTCCCACTGAA. Amino acids: CASSFRTGDGPTE. In full, the CDR3 reads CASSFRTGDGPTEAFF. Full variable domain (rest looked up from reference TRBV5-1 and TRBJ1-1): KAGVTQTPRYLIKTRGQQVTLSCSPISGHRSVSWYQQTPGQGLQFLFEYFSETQRNKGNFPGRFSGRQFSNSRSEMNVSTLELGDSALYLCASSFRTGDGPTEAFFGQGTRLTVV.

This clone turned up a few times. The CDR3 end lies 3 residues beyond the end of the read and is filled in from the germline J gene. This chain links TRBV30 with TRBJ1-4; D is unclear. The CDR3 covers 15 residues. Germline V gene lookup returns CDR1 GTSNPN and CDR2 SVGIG (reference sequence). The V end was cut by 3 bases, the J end by 4 bases, with 15 bases between. CDR3 DNA, as far as it was read: TGTGCCTGGAGGCGATCCTTTGCGGGTAATGAAAAA. Protein: CAWRRSFAGNEK. Given in full, the CDR3 is CAWRRSFAGNEKLFF. The full variable domain, with the rest looked up from reference TRBV30 and TRBJ1-4, is SQTIHQWPATLVQPVGSPLSLECTVEGTSNPNLYWYRQAAGRGLQLLFYSVGIGQISSEVPQNLSASRPQDRQFILSSKKLLLSDSGFYLCAWRRSFAGNEKLFFGSGTQLSVL.

This clone was detected ten times or more. The read finishes 3 residues shy of the CDR3 end, and the germline J gene is used to complete it. The rearrangement uses TRBV27 and TRBJ1-6; D uncertain. This CDR3 is built from 12 residues. V was shortened by 3 bases and J by 9 bases, with 6 bases between the two germline ends. Germline-derived CDR1 and CDR2 are MNHEY and SMNVEV (reference sequence). The CDR3 sequence is CASSFRGSPLHF. The DNA read from the CDR3 is TGTGCCAGCAGTTTCCGGGGTTCACCC.

Remarks on this clone: Read sequence stops 3 residues before the CDR3 end, and the germline J gene provides the missing end. This chain connects TRBV6-1 to TRBJ2-7; 8 nucleotides align to TRBD2. The trim removed 1 base at V and 3 bases at J, leaving 8 bases unmatched. CDR1 and CDR2 from the germline V gene are MNHNS and SASEGT. CDR3 length: 16 residues. The CDR3 DNA, read in part, is TGTGCCAGCAGTGAAGAATGGTTAGCGGGAAACTACGAG. It encodes CASSEEWLAGNYE. Given in full, the CDR3 is CASSEEWLAGNYEQYF.

This clone appeared a few times. The read falls 3 residues short of the CDR3 end, and the missing part is taken from the germline J gene. The chain combines TRBV11-1 with TRBJ2-7, with 9 positions matching TRBD1. J lost 1 base, V lost 1 base, and 2 bases had no gene match. The V gene's germline CDR1 is SGHAT and CDR2 FQDESV (reference sequence). The CDR3 totals 15 residues. CDR3 sequence: CASSLGTGASYEQYF. The sequenced part of the CDR3 DNA is TGTGCCAGCAGCTTAGGGACAGGGGCGTCCTACGAG.

This clone has ten or more counts. The read finishes 3 residues shy of the CDR3 end, and the germline J gene is used to complete it. The chain links TRBV5-1 to TRBJ2-3; 7 bases are a match to TRBD1. This CDR3 has 14 amino acids. Germline V gene lookup returns CDR1 SGHRS and CDR2 YFSETQ. With V trimmed by 4 bases and J by 3 bases, 5 bases remained unmatched. The CDR3 here is CASSPTGLTDTQYF. CDR3 bases read: TGCGCCAGCAGCCCGACAGGGCTGACAGATACG.

Notes on this clone: The read finishes 3 residues shy of the CDR3 end, and the germline J gene is used to complete it. The chain joins TRBV7-6 to TRBJ2-5, with unresolved D. Per germline, CDR1 SGHVS and CDR2 FNYEAQ. V dropped 5 bases and J dropped 5 bases, with 9 bases sitting between them. This CDR3 spans 12 amino acids. CDR3 in amino acids: CASSVVQETQYF. The sequenced part of the CDR3 DNA is TGTGCCAGCAGCGTAGTTCAGGAGACC.

The sample holds a few counts of this clone. Read coverage stops 3 residues before the CDR3 terminus; the germline J gene supplies the remainder. The V call is TRBV20-1, the J call TRBJ2-5; tentative D call: TRBD2 (6 bases). V shed 4 bases and J shed 7 bases, with 13 bases lying between them. Per the germline V gene, CDR1 is DFQATT and CDR2 is SNEGSKA (reference sequence). This CDR3 contains 12 residues. CDR3: CSAIGGQTTQYF. CDR3 DNA, as far as it was read: TGCAGTGCTATCGGGGGTCAAACGACC.

With regard to this clone: The read gets to within 3 residues of the CDR3 end, and the germline J gene fills in the rest. The chain recombines TRBV7-9 with TRBJ2-7; the D gene is possibly TRBD1 (5 bases). The CDR3 has 14 amino acids. Germline assignment: CDR1 SEHNR and CDR2 FQNEAQ (reference sequence). V lost 2 bases and J 5 bases, leaving 13 bases between the germline ends. CDR3 DNA (partial): TGTGCCAGCAGCTTAACCGGGCCCAGGGACGAG. Protein: CASSLTGPRDE. The full CDR3 protein is CASSLTGPRDEQYF. Full variable domain (missing parts from reference TRBV7-9 and TRBJ2-7): DTGVSQNPRHKITKRGQNVTFRCDPISEHNRLYWYRQTLGQGPEFLTYFQNEAQLEKSRLLSDRFSAERPKGSFSTLEIQRTEQGDSAMYLCASSLTGPRDEQYFGPGTRLTVT.